Sequencing of this T cell receptor beta chain was carried out in a study of cytomegalovirus exposure and HLA in healthy donors. To note about this clone: Its antigen is undetermined.

V lost 3 bases and J 0 bases, leaving 8 bases between the germline ends. Looked up from germline, CDR1 is MNHEY and CDR2 is SVGAGI. The CDR3 is 15 residues long. Use of 60 Vbeta and 13 Jbeta primers characterized the PCR. Some clones are missing from TCRdb's copy, which holds only in-frame ones; the method was immunoSEQ multiplex PCR. The table lists about 160,000 clones, about 71% of them singletons. Points from the study as a whole: What a later analysis showed was that several of the most significant clusters appeared linked to common viral pathogens.

The TCR comes from a woman aged 30 to 39 in good health and CMV-seronegative. What was sequenced was PBMCs. The V and J genes are TRBV6-5 and TRBJ2-2; D is unresolved. In DNA, the CDR3 is TGTGCCAGCAGTTATAGCAGCCCGAACACCGGGGAGCTGTTTTTT. Amino acids: CASSYSSPNTGELFF.